Presented here are 8 T cell receptor beta chains from one specimen sequenced in a study of CD8+ T cells in alopecia areata. Extracted from the samples, RNA was reverse transcribed into cDNA to serve as the sequencing template. Assay used: immunoSEQ multiplex PCR; TCRdb lists only in-frame clones, some missing. The table records 69,000 or so clones, approximately 58% of them present only once. The specimen was CD8+ T cells sorted from blood, collected at week 0. The receptors here all came from a human donor with alopecia areata.

In its sample, this clone was seen a few times. The V call is TRBV15, the J call TRBJ2-3, with 7 bases fitting TRBD2. Germline V gene data show CDR1 as LNHNV and CDR2 as YYDKDF (reference sequence). With V trimmed by 1 base and J by 4 bases, 8 bases remained unmatched. The CDR3 sequence is 16 residues long. CDR3 sequence reads: CATSRVGGRGSDTQYF. CDR3 bases: TGTGCCACCAGCAGAGTTGGCGGGAGAGGGTCAGATACGCAGTATTTT.

V is TRBV6-5 and J is TRBJ1-4; TRBD1 matches 8 bases. Germline values: CDR1 MNHEY, CDR2 SVGAGI. CDR3 length equals 16 residues. The V segment lost 4 bases and the J segment 4 bases; nucleotides outside the gene matches: 8. The CDR3 coding sequence is TGTGCCAGCAGTTCGTCCCGGGACAGGAATAATGAAAAACTGTTTTTT. It codes for CASSSSRDRNNEKLFF.

The chain joins TRBV6-5 to TRBJ2-5; the D gene is possibly TRBD1 (5 bases). Trimming took off 0 bases at V and 5 bases at J, with 16 bases between the two ends. The CDR3 loop spans 16 amino acids. Germline-derived CDR1 and CDR2 are MNHEY and SVGAGI. The CDR3 protein is CASSYSVRVDGETQYF. The CDR3 DNA follows: TGTGCCAGCAGTTACTCGGTCAGGGTTGACGGCGAGACCCAGTACTTC.

In this sample, this clone turned up a few times. The chain couples TRBV27 to TRBJ1-2; D gene uncertain. Germline CDR1 reads MNHEY; CDR2 reads SMNVEV (reference sequence). The ends were cut back, 2 bases at V and 4 bases at J, with 11 bases in the middle. The CDR3 spans 14 residues. CDR3: CASSLGSIGYGYTF. The CDR3 DNA is TGTGCCAGCAGTTTAGGGTCCATAGGCTATGGCTACACCTTC.

This clone was seen a few times. The chain carries TRBV29-1 and TRBJ2-3, with 9 bases matching TRBD2. Germline V gene sequence: CDR1 SQVTM, CDR2 ANQGSEA. The CDR3 runs to 14 residues. The V gene end was trimmed by 5 bases and the J gene end by 4 bases; junction bases not matched to a gene: 7. The CDR3 sequence: CSVRSSGVSDTQYF. The DNA for the CDR3 is TGCAGCGTTAGATCTAGCGGGGTTTCAGATACGCAGTATTTT.

The chain joins TRBV4-1 to TRBJ2-7; D is uncertain. CDR1 and CDR2 from the germline V gene are MGHRA and YSYEKL. V lost 0 bases and J 0 bases, leaving 9 bases between the germline ends. The CDR3 totals 15 residues. The CDR3 coding sequence is TGCGCCAGCAGCCAAGATTCGGGCAGCTCCTACGAGCAGTACTTC. Translating it yields CASSQDSGSSYEQYF.

The V call is TRBV27, the J call TRBJ2-5; no clear D. The CDR3 length is 14 residues. CDR1 MNHEY and CDR2 SMNVEV come from the germline V gene (reference sequence). The germline V and J ends were trimmed by 0 bases and 2 bases, with 7 bases remaining between them. CDR3 nucleotides: TGTGCCAGCAGTTTATCGGGCGTACAAGAGACCCAGTACTTC. Translation: CASSLSGVQETQYF.

This clone has only a few counts. At the DNA level, this CDR3 is encoded by other sequences in the same sample as well. This chain links TRBV6-5 with TRBJ2-7, with D maybe TRBD1 (6 bases). Per the germline V gene, CDR1 is MNHEY and CDR2 is SVGAGI. Trimming cost V 1 base and J 3 bases, with 10 bases left between them. This CDR3 comprises 14 residues. The CDR3 bases are TGTGCCAGCAGTTACTTGGGACAAGGCTACGAGCAGTACTTC. This translates into CASSYLGQGYEQYF.